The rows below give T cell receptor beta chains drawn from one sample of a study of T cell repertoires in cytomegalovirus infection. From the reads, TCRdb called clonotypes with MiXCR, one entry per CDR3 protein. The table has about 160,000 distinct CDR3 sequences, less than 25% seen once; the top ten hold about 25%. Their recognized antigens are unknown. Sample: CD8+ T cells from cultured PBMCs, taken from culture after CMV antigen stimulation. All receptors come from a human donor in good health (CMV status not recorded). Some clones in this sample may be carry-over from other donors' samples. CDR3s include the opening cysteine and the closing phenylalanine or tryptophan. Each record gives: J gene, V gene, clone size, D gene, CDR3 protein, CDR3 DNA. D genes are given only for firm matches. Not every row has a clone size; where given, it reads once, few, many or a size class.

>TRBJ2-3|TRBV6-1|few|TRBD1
CASSPGTGWTDTQYF
TGTGCCAGCAGTCCTGGGACAGGGTGGACAGATACGCAGTATTTT
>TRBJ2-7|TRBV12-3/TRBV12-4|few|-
CAVLDGHEQYF
TGTGCCGTCCTCGACGGTCACGAGCAGTACTTC
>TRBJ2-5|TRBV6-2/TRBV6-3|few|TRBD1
CASSLDRTLETQYF
TGTGCCAGCAGCCTGGACAGGACATTGGAGACCCAGTACTTC
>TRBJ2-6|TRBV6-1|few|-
CASYISGANVLTF
TGTGCCAGCTACATCTCTGGGGCCAACGTCCTGACTTTC
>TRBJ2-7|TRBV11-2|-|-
CASSLDGWFWEQYF
TGTGCCAGCAGCTTAGACGGCTGGTTTTGGGAGCAGTACTTC
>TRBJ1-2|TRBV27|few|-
CASSPPGAYGYTF
TGTGCCAGCAGCCCGCCGGGGGCTTATGGCTACACCTTC
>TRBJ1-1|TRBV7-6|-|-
CASSHTGENTEAFF
TGTGCCAGCAGCCATACAGGAGAGAACACTGAAGCTTTCTTT
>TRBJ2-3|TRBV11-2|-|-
CASTPGTDTQYF
TGTGCCAGCACCCCGGGGACAGATACGCAGTATTTT
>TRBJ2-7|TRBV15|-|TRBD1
CATSTNRGSYEQYF
TGTGCCACCAGCACCAACAGGGGTTCCTACGAGCAGTACTTC
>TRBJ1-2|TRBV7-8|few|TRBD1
CASGNRGRNDYGYTF
TGTGCCAGCGGCAACAGGGGGCGAAATGACTATGGCTACACCTTC
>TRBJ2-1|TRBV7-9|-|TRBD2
CASSPDGRNEQFF
TGTGCCAGCAGCCCCGACGGGAGGAATGAGCAGTTCTTC
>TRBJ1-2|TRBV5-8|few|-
CASSLGDVDGGYLNYGYTF
TGTGCCAGCAGCTTGGGAGACGTAGACGGAGGGTACCTGAACTATGGCTACACCTTC
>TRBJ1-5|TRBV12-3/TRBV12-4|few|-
CASSLPFRGQHF
TGTGCCAGCAGTTTACCATTCCGAGGCCAGCATTTT
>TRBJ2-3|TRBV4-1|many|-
CASSQETRGTDTQYF
TGCGCCAGCAGCCAGGAGACTAGAGGAACAGATACGCAGTATTTT
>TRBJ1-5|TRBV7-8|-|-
CASSLFDKSQPQHF
TGTGCCAGCAGCCTGTTTGACAAAAGTCAGCCCCAGCATTTT
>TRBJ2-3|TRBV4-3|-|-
CASSQESRVRTDTQYF
TGCGCCAGCAGCCAAGAGTCCAGGGTGCGGACAGATACGCAGTATTTT
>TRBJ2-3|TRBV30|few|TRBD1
CAWSKGQGTDTQYF
TGTGCCTGGAGTAAAGGACAGGGAACAGATACGCAGTATTTT
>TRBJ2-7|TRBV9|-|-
CASSPTGGIEQYF
TGTGCCAGCAGCCCGACAGGCGGTATCGAGCAGTACTTC
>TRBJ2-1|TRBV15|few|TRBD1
CATSRPSTGSYNEQFF
TGTGCCACCAGCAGACCTTCGACAGGGTCGTACAATGAGCAGTTCTTC
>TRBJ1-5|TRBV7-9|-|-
CASSFDVEKDQPQHF
TGTGCCAGCAGCTTTGACGTAGAGAAGGATCAGCCCCAGCATTTT
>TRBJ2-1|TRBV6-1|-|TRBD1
CASSGDRGWNEQFF
TGTGCCAGCAGTGGAGACAGGGGGTGGAATGAGCAGTTCTTC
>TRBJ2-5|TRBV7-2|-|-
CASKKLGGYETQYF
TGTGCCAGCAAAAAATTGGGGGGTTACGAGACCCAGTACTTC
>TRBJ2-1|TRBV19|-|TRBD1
CASSMDRGFHNEQFF
TGTGCCAGTAGTATGGACAGGGGCTTTCACAATGAGCAGTTCTTC
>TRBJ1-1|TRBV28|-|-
CASEWAGEMNTEAFF
TGTGCCAGCGAATGGGCAGGGGAGATGAACACTGAAGCTTTCTTT
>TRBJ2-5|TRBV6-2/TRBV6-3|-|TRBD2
CASSYQMGLIGETQYF
TGTGCCAGCAGTTATCAAATGGGACTAATCGGAGAGACCCAGTACTTC
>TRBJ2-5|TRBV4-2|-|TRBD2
CASSQGLAGMTQYF
TGTGCCAGCAGCCAAGGACTAGCGGGCATGACCCAGTACTTC
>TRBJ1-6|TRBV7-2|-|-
CASSFINSPLHF
TGTGCCAGCAGCTTCATTAATTCACCCCTCCACTTT
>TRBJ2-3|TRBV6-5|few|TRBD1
CASSYSYPDRGTDTQYF
TGTGCCAGCAGTTACTCGTACCCGGACAGGGGCACAGATACGCAGTATTTT
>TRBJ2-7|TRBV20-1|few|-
CSARPSYEQYF
TGCAGTGCTAGACCCTCCTACGAGCAGTACTTC
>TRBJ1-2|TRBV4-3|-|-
CASSQDSTGAYGYTF
TGCGCCAGCAGCCAAGACAGTACGGGGGCTTATGGCTACACCTTC
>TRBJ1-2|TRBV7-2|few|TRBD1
CASSLSTGILYGYTF
TGTGCCAGCAGCCTATCGACAGGGATTCTCTATGGCTACACCTTC
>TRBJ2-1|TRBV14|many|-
CASSQGSYNEQFF
TGCGCCAGCAGCCAAGGGTCCTACAATGAGCAGTTCTTC
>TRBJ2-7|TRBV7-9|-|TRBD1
CASSLADRPYEQYF
TGTGCCAGCAGCTTAGCGGACAGGCCCTACGAGCAGTACTTC
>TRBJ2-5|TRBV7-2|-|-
CASSLGWKGPTVQETQYF
TGTGCCAGCAGCTTAGGGTGGAAGGGACCAACCGTCCAAGAGACCCAGTACTTC
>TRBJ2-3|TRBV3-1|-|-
CASSPGRGRIADTQYF
TGTGCCAGCAGCCCAGGGAGGGGGCGCATCGCAGATACGCAGTATTTT
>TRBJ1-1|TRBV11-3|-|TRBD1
CASSLDPPGQGVNTEAFF
TGTGCCAGCAGCTTAGATCCCCCGGGACAGGGGGTGAACACTGAAGCTTTCTTT
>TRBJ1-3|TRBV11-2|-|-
CASSLEMGNTIYF
TGTGCCAGCAGCTTAGAAATGGGAAACACCATATATTTT
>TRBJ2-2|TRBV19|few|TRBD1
CASSTGGIFANTGELFF
TGTGCCAGTAGTACAGGGGGCATCTTTGCGAACACCGGGGAGCTGTTTTTT
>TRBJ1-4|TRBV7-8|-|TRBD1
CASSLEGTGDPNEKLFF
TGTGCCAGCAGCTTAGAGGGGACAGGAGACCCTAATGAAAAACTGTTTTTT
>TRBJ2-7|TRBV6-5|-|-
CASRIQGMGSYEQYF
TGTGCCAGCAGGATACAGGGAATGGGCTCCTACGAGCAGTACTTC
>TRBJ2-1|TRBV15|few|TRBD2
CATSRDYVGLGSYNEQFF
TGTGCCACCAGCAGAGATTATGTGGGACTAGGGTCCTACAATGAGCAGTTCTTC
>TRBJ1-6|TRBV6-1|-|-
CASSDEGVQNSPLHF
TGTGCCAGCAGTGACGAAGGGGTCCAGAATTCACCCCTCCACTTT
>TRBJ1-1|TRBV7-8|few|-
CASSHIWIPNTEAFF
TGTGCCAGCAGCCATATTTGGATTCCGAACACTGAAGCTTTCTTT
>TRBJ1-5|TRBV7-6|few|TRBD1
CASSGPGTGGYSNQPQHF
TGTGCCAGCAGCGGACCCGGGACAGGTGGCTATAGCAATCAGCCCCAGCATTTT
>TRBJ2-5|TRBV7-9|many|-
CASSLALPAETQYF
TGTGCCAGCAGCTTAGCGCTTCCAGCTGAGACCCAGTACTTC
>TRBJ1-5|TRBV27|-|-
CASSLRTAQPQHF
TGTGCCAGCAGTTTAAGGACCGCTCAGCCCCAGCATTTT
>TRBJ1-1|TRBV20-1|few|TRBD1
CSARGQGVGTEAFF
TGCAGTGCTAGAGGACAGGGGGTAGGCACTGAAGCTTTCTTT
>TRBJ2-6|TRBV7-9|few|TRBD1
CASSDLEGRTGGAGANVLTF
TGTGCCAGCAGCGACCTCGAAGGTCGGACAGGGGGCGCTGGGGCCAACGTCCTGACTTTC